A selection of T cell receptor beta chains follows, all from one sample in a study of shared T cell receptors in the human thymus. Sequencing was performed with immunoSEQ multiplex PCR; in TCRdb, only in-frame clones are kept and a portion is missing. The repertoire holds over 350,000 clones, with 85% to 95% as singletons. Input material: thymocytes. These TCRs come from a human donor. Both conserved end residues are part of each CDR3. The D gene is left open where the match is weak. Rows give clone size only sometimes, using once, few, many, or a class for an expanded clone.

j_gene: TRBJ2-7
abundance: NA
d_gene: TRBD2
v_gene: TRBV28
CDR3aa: CASSPGLANYEQYF
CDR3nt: TGTGCCAGCAGCCCGGGACTAGCGAACTACGAGCAGTACTTC

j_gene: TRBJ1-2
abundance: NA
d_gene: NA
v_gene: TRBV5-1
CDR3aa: CASQAPGYGYTF
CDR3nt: TGCGCCAGCCAAGCCCCGGGGTATGGCTACACCTTC

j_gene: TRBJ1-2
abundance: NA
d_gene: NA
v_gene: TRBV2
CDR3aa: CASSEPQGRNYGYTF
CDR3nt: TGTGCCAGCAGTGAACCCCAGGGAAGAAACTATGGCTACACCTTC

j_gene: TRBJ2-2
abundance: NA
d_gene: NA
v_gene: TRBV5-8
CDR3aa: CASSSQGSGELFF
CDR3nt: TGTGCCAGCAGCTCGCAGGGTAGCGGGGAGCTGTTTTTT

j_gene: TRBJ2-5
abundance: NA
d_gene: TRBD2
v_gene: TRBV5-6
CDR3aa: CASSLEERGTQYF
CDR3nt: TGTGCCAGCAGCTTGGAGGAGCGGGGGACCCAGTACTTC

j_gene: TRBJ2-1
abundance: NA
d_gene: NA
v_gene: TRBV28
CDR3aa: CASSFSGRNNEQFF
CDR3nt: TGTGCCAGCAGTTTTTCGGGCAGGAACAATGAGCAGTTCTTC

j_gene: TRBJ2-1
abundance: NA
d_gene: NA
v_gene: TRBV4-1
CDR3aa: CASSRTDREPSYNEQFF
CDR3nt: TGCGCCAGCAGCCGAACGGACAGAGAACCCTCCTACAATGAGCAGTTCTTC

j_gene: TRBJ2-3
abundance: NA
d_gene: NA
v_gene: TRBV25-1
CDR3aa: CASSESERRSTDTQYF
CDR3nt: TGTGCCAGCAGTGAATCTGAACGTAGGAGTACAGATACGCAGTATTTT

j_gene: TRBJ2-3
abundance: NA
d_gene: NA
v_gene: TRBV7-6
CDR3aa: CASTNIGPDTQYF
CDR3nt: TGTGCCAGCACCAATATTGGTCCAGATACGCAGTATTTT

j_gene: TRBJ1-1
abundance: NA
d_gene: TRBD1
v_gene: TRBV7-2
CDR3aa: CASSSGTAEAFF
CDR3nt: TGTGCCAGCAGCTCGGGGACAGCCGAAGCTTTCTTT

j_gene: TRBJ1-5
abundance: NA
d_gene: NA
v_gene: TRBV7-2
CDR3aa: CASSLTRESRNQPQHF
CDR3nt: TGTGCCAGCAGCCTGACGCGGGAATCCCGCAATCAGCCCCAGCATTTT

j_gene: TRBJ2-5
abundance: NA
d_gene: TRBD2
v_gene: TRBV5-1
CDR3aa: CASRLAGGPGETQYF
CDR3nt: TGCGCCAGCAGACTAGCGGGAGGGCCTGGGGAGACCCAGTACTTC

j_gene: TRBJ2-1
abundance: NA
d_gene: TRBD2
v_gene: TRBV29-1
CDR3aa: CSVADGPGTSGCHEQFF
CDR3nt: TGCAGCGTTGCGGACGGACCCGGGACTAGCGGGTGTCATGAGCAGTTCTTC

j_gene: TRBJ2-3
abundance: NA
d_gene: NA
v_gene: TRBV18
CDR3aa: CASSPISGSAGTDTQYF
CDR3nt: TGTGCCAGCTCACCAATTAGTGGGAGTGCTGGCACAGATACGCAGTATTTT

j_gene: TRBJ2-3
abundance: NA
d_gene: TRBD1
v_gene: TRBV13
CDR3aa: CASSHRGGRLWQYF
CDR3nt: TGTGCCAGCAGCCACAGGGGCGGGCGGTTATGGCAGTATTTT

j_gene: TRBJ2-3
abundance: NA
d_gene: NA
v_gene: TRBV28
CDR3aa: CASSLPTLWTGGTDTQYF
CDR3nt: TGTGCCAGCAGTTTACCGACTCTCTGGACCGGGGGCACAGATACGCAGTATTTT

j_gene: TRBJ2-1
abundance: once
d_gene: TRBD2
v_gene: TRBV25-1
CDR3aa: CASSEWTSGRDNEQFF
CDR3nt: TGTGCCAGCAGTGAATGGACTAGCGGGAGGGACAATGAGCAGTTCTTC

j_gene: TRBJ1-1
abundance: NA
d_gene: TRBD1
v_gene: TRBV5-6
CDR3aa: CASRKTVDRVNTEAFF
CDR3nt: TGTGCCAGCAGGAAGACTGTTGACAGGGTGAACACTGAAGCTTTCTTT

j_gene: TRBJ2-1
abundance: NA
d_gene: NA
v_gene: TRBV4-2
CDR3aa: CASSQDGGRGNNEQFF
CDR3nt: TGTGCCAGCAGCCAAGATGGGGGACGCGGAAACAATGAGCAGTTCTTC

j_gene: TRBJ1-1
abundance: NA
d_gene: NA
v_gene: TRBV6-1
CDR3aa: CASSYRTEAFF
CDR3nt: TGTGCCAGCTCCTACCGCACTGAAGCTTTCTTT

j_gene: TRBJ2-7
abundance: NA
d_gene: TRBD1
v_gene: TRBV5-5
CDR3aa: CASSSGQHYEQYF
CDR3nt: TGTGCCAGCAGCTCGGGACAGCACTACGAGCAGTACTTC

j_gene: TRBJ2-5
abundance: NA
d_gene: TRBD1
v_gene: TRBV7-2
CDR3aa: CASSFTNQTGGEGQETQYF
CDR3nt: TGTGCCAGCAGCTTCACAAACCAAACAGGGGGCGAAGGCCAAGAGACCCAGTACTTC

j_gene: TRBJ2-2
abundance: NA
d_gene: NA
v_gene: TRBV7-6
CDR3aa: CASRRGPGAQNTGELFF
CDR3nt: TGTGCCAGCCGGCGGGGCCCAGGGGCTCAGAACACCGGGGAGCTGTTTTTT

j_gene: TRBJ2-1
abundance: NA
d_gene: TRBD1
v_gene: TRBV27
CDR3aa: CASTGQGPPILNEQFF
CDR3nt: TGTGCCAGCACGGGACAGGGCCCACCAATTCTCAATGAGCAGTTCTTC

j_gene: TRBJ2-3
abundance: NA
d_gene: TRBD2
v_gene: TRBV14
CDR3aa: CASSQRGLAGIGTDTQYF
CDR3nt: TGTGCCAGCAGCCAAAGAGGACTAGCGGGTATCGGCACAGATACGCAGTATTTT

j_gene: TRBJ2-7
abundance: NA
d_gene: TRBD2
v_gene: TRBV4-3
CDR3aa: CASSQDSRAGGPQEQYF
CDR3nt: TGCGCCAGCAGCCAAGATTCAAGGGCGGGAGGGCCTCAAGAGCAGTACTTC

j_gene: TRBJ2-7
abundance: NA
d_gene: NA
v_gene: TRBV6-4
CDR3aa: CASSAVNSYEQYF
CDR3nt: TGTGCCAGCAGTGCGGTTAATTCCTACGAGCAGTACTTC

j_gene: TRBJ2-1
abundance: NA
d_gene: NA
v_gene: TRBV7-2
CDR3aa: CASSHRAPSYNEQFF
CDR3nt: TGTGCCAGCAGCCACCGGGCACCTTCCTACAATGAGCAGTTCTTC

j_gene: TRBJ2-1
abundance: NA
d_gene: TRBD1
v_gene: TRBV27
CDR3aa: CASSLFFNPGGVESSSYNEQFF
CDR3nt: TGTGCCAGCAGTTTATTTTTCAACCCAGGGGGCGTAGAGTCGAGCTCCTACAATGAGCAGTTCTTC

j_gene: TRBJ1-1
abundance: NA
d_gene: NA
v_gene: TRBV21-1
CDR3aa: CASSNEKHRETEAFF
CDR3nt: TGTGCCAGCAGCAATGAAAAACACCGGGAGACTGAAGCTTTCTTT

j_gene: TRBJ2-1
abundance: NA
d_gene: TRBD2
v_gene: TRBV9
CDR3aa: CASSAETSGRRNEQFF
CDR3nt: TGTGCCAGCAGCGCGGAGACTAGCGGGAGGCGGAATGAGCAGTTCTTC

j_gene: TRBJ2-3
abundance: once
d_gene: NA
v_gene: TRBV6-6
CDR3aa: CASRDRSGADTQYF
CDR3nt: TGTGCCAGCCGGGACCGCTCGGGGGCAGATACGCAGTATTTT

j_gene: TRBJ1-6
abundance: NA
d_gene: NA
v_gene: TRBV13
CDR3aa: CASSGPPTANSPLHF
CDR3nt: TGTGCCAGCAGTGGACCCCCGACAGCAAATTCACCCCTCCACTTT

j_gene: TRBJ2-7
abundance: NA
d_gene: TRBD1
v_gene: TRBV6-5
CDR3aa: CASSGGQGPYEQYF
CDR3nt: TGTGCCAGCAGTGGGGGACAGGGGCCCTACGAGCAGTACTTC

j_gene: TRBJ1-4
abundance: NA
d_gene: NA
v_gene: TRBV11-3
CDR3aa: CASPKITPDSDEKLFF
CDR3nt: TGTGCCAGCCCCAAGATTACACCGGACAGCGACGAAAAACTGTTTTTT

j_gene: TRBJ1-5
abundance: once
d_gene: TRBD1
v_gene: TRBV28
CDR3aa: CASSSNRTGGWRNQPQHF
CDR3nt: TGTGCCAGCAGCTCCAATCGGACAGGGGGTTGGCGCAATCAGCCCCAGCATTTT

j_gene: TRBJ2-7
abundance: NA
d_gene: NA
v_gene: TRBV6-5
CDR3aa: CASSYSPGLFYEQYF
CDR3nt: TGTGCCAGCAGTTACTCTCCGGGGCTTTTCTACGAGCAGTACTTC

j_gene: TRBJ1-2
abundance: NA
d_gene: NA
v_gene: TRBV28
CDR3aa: CKGEGGYTF
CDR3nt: TGTAAAGGGGAAGGCGGCTACACCTTC

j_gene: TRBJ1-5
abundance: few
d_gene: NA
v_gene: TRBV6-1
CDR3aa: CANGEGSQPQHF
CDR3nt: TGTGCCAATGGGGAGGGTAGTCAGCCCCAGCATTTT

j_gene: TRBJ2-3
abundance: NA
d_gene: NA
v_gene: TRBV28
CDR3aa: CATNTDTQYF
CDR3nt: TGTGCCACCAACACAGATACGCAGTATTTT

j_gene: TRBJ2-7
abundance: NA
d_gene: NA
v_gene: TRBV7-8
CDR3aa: CASFGQTSYEQYF
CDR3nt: TGTGCCAGTTTTGGACAGACATCCTACGAGCAGTACTTC

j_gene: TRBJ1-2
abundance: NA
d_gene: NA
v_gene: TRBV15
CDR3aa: CATSSGDHGYTF
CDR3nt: TGTGCCACCAGCAGTGGGGATCATGGCTACACCTTC

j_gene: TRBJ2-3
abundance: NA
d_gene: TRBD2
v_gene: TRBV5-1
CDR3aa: CASSPGRKLAGYTDTQYF
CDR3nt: TGCGCCAGCAGCCCGGGACGGAAACTAGCGGGGTACACAGATACGCAGTATTTT

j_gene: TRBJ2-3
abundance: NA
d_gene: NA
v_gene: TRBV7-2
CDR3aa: CAPARSGKRGAKPTDTQYF
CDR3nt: TGTGCCCCAGCCCGGTCCGGGAAGAGGGGAGCCAAACCCACAGATACGCAGTATTTT

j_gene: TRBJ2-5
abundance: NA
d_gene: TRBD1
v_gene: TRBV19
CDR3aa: CASRGDRGETQYF
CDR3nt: TGTGCCAGTAGGGGCGACAGGGGGGAGACCCAGTACTTC

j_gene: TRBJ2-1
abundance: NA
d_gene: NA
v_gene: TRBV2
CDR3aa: CASRGFGPPKHEQFF
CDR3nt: TGTGCCAGCAGGGGGTTCGGACCGCCTAAGCATGAGCAGTTCTTC

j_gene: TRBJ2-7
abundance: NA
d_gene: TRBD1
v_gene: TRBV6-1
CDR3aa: CASTGQGRTYEQYF
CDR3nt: TGTGCCAGCACCGGACAGGGCCGCACCTACGAGCAGTACTTC

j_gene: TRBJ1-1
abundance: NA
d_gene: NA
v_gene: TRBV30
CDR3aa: CAWSSRGDEAFF
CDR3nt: TGTGCCTGGAGCTCTAGGGGGGATGAAGCTTTCTTT

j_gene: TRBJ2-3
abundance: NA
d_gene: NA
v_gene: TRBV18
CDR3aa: CASSPPPRGGYTDTQYF
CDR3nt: TGTGCCAGCTCACCCCCCCCCAGGGGAGGCTACACAGATACGCAGTATTTT

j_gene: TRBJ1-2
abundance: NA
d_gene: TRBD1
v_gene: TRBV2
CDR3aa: CASSTTQPDRENYGYTF
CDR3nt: TGTGCCAGCAGTACCACTCAACCGGACAGGGAAAACTATGGCTACACCTTC

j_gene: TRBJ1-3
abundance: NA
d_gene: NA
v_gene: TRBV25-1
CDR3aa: CASSEWAHSGNTIYF
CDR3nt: TGTGCCAGCAGTGAATGGGCACACTCTGGAAACACCATATATTTT

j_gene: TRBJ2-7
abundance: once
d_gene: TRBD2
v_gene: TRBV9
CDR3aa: CASSVGGSFHEQYF
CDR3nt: TGTGCCAGCAGCGTAGGCGGGAGCTTCCACGAGCAGTACTTC

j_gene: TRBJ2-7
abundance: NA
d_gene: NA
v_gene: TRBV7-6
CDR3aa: CATRGLLRDSYEQYF
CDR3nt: TGTGCCACCCGCGGACTTCTTAGGGATTCCTACGAGCAGTACTTC

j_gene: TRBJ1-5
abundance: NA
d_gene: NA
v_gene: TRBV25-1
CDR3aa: CASSEAGVGGNQPQHF
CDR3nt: TGTGCCAGCAGCGAAGCGGGGGTAGGTGGCAATCAGCCCCAGCATTTT

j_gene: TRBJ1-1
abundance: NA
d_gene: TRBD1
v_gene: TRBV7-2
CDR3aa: CASSLGFPDRTWDTEAFF
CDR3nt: TGTGCCAGCAGCTTAGGTTTCCCGGACAGGACCTGGGACACTGAAGCTTTCTTT

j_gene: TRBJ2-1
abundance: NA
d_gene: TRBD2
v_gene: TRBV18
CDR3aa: CASSPPTRECWNEQFF
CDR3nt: TGTGCCAGCTCACCACCGACGCGGGAGTGTTGGAATGAGCAGTTCTTC

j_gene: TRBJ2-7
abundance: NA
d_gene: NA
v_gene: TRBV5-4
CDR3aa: CASSQDPWAYEQYF
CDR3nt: TGCGCCAGCAGCCAAGATCCATGGGCCTACGAGCAGTACTTC

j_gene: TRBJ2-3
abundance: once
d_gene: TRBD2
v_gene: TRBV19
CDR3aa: CASSISAGEGDTQYF
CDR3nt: TGTGCCAGTAGTATTTCAGCGGGAGAGGGAGATACGCAGTATTTT

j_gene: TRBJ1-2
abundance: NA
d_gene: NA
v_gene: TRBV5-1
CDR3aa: CASSSHQGSYGYTF
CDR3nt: TGCGCCAGCAGCTCTCATCAGGGGAGCTATGGCTACACCTTC

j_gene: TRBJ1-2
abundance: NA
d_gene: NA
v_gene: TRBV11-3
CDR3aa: CASSKSTDYTF
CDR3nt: TGTGCCAGCAGCAAATCGACTGACTACACCTTC